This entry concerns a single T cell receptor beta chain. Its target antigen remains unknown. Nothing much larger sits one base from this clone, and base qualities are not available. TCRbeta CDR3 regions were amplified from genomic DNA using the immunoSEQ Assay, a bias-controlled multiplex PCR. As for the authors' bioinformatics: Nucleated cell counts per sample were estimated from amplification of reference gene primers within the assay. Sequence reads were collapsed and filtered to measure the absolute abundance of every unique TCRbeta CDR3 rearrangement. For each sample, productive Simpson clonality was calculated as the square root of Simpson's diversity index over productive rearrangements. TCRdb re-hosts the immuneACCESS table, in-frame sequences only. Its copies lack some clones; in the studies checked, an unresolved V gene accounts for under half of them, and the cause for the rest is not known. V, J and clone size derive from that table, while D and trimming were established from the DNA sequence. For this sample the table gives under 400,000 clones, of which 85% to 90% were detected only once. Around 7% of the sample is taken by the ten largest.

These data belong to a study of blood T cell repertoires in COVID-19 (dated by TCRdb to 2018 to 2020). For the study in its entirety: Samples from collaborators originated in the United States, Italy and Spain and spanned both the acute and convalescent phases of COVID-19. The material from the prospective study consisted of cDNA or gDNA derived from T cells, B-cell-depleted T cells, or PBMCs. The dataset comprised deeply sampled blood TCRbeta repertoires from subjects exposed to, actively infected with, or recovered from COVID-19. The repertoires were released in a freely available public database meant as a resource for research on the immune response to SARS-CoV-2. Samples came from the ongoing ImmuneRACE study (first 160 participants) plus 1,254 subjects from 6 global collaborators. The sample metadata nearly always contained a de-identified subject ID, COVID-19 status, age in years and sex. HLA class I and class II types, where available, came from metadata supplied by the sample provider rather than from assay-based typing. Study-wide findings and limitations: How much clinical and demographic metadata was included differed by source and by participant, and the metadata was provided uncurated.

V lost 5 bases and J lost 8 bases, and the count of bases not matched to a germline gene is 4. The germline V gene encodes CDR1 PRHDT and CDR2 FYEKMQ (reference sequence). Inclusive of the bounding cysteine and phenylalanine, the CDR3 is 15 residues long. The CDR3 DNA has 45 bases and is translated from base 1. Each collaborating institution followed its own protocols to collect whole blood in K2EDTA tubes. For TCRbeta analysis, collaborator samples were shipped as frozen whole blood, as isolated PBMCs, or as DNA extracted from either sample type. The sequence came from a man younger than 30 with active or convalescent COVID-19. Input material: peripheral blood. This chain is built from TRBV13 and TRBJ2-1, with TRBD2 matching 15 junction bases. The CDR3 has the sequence CASSQGLAGGYEQFF. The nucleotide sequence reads TGTGCCAGCAGCCAGGGACTAGCGGGAGGTTATGAGCAGTTCTTC.